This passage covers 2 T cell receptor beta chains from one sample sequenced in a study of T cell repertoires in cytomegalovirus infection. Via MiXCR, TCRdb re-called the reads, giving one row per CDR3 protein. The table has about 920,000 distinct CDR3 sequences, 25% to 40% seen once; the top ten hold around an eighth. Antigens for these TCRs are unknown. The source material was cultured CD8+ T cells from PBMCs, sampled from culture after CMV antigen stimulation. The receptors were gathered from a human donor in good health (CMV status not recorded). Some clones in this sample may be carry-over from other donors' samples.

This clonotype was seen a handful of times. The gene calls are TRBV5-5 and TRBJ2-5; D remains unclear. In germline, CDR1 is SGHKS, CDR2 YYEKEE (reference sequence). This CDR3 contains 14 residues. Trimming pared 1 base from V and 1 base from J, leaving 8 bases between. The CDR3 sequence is CASSLWASQETQYF. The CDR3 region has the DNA TGTGCCAGCAGCTTGTGGGCCAGCCAAGAGACCCAGTACTTC.

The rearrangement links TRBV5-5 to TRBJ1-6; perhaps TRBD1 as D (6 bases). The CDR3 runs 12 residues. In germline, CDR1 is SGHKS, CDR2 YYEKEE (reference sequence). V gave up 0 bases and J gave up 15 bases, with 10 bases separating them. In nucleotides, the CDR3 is TGTGCCAGCAGCTTGGCAGGGGAGTACCTCCACTTT. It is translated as CASSLAGEYLHF.